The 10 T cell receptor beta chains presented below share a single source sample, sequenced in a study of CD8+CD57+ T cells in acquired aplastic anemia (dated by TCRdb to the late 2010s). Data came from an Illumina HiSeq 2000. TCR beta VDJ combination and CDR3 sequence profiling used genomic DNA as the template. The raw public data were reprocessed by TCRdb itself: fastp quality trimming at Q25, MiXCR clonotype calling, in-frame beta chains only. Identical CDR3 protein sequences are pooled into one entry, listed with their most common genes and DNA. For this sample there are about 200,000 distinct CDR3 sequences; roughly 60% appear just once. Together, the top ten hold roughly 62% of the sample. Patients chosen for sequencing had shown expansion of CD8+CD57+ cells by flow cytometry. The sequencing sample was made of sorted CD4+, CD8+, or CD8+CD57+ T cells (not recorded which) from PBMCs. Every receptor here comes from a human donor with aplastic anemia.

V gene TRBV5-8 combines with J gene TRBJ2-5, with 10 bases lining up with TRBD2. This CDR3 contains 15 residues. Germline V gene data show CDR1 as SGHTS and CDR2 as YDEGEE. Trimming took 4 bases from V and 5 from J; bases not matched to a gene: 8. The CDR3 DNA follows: TGTGCCAGCAGCCAGCCCACTAGCGGGGTTGAGACCCAGTACTTC. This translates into CASSQPTSGVETQYF.

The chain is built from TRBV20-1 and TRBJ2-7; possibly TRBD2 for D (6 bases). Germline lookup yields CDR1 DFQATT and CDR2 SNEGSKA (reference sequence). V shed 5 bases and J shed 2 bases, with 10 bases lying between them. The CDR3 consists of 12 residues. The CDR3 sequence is CSASRGTYEQYF. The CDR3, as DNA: TGCAGTGCTTCGCGGGGCACCTACGAGCAGTACTTC.

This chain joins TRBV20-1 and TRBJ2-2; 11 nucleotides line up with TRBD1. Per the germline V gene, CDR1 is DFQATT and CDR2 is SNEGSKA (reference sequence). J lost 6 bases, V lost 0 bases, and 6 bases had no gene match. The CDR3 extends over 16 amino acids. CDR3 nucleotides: TGCAGTGCTAGAGATCTATTGGGACAGGGGGCCGGGGAGCTGTTTTTT. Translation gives CSARDLLGQGAGELFF.

The CDR3 spells CASSPQGQEPNYNEQFF. The CDR3 nucleotides are TGCGCCAGCAGCCCACAAGGACAGGAGCCCAACTACAATGAGCAGTTCTTC. The chain uses TRBV4-1 and TRBJ2-1; the match to TRBD1 covers 7 bases. CDR1 MGHRA and CDR2 YSYEKL come from the germline V gene. The CDR3 consists of 17 residues. J was trimmed by 3 bases and V by 4 bases; bases with no gene match: 12.

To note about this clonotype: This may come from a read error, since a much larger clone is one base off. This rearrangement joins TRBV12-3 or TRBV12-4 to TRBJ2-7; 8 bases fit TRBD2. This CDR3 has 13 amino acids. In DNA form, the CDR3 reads TGTGCCAGCAGCGGGGGGGCCACCTACAAGCAGTACTTC. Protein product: CASSGGATYKQYF.

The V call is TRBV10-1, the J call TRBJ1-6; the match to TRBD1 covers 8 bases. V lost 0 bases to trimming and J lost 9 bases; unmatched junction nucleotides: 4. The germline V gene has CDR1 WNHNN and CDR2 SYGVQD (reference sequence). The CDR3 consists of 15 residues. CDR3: CASSESDRVASPLHF. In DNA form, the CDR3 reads TGCGCCAGCAGTGAGTCGGACAGGGTTGCTTCACCCCTCCACTTT.

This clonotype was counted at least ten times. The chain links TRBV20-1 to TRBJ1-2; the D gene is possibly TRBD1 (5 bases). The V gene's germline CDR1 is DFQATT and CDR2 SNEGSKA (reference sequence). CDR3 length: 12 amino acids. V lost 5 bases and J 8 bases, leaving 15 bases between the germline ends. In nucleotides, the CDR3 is TGCAGTGCTTCCGGGACCCCCTCGGGCTACACCTTC. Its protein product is CSASGTPSGYTF.

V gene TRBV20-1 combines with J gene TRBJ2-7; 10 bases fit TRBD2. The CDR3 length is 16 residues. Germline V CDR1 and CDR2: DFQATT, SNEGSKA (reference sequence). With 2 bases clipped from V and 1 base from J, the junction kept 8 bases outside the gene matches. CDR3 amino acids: CSARPGSGGPSYEQYF. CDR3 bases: TGCAGTGCTAGACCGGGTAGCGGGGGGCCTTCCTACGAGCAGTACTTC.

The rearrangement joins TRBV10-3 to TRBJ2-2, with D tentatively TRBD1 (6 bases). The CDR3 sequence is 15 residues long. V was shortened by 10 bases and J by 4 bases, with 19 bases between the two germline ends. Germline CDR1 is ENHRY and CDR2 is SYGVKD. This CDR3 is CATQRDTAGTGELFF. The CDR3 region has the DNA TGTGCCACCCAACGGGACACAGCTGGCACCGGGGAGCTGTTTTTT.

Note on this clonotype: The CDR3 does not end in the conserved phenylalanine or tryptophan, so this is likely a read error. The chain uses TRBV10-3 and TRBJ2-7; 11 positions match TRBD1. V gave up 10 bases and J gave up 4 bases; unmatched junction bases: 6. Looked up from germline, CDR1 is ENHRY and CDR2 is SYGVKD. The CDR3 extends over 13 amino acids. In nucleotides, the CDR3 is TGTGCCACCCAGGACAGGGGGCTTTACGAGCAGTACTCC. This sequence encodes CATQDRGLYEQYS.